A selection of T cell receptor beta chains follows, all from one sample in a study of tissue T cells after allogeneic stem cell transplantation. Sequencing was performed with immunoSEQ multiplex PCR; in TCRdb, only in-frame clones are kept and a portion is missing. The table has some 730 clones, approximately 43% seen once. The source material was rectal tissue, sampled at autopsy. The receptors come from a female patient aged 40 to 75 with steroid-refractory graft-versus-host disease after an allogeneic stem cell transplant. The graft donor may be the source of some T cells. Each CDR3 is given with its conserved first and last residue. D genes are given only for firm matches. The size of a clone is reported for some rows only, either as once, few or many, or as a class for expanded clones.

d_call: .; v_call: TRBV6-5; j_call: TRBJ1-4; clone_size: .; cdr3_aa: CASGGQGSEKLFF; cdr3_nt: TGTGCCTCCGGCGGGCAGGGGAGTGAAAAACTGTTTTTT
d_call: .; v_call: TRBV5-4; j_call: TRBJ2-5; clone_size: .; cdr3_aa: CASSPDGRWETQYF; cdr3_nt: TGTGCCAGCAGCCCGGACGGACGATGGGAGACCCAGTACTTC
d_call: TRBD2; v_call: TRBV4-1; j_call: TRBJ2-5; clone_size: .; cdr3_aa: CASSKTSGEETQYF; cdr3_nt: TGCGCCAGCAGCAAGACTAGCGGGGAAGAGACCCAGTACTTC
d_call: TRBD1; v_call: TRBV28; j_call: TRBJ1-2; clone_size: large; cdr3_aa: CASSKTGNGYTF; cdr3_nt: TGTGCCAGCAGTAAGACAGGGAATGGCTACACCTTC
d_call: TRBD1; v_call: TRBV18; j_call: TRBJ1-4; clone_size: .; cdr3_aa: CASSPDRVEKLFF; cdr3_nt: TGTGCCAGCTCACCAGACAGGGTTGAAAAACTGTTTTTT
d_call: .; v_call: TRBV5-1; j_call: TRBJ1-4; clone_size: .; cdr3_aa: CASSPGGGGNEKLFF; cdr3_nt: TGCGCCAGCAGCCCGGGAGGGGGAGGTAATGAAAAACTGTTTTTT
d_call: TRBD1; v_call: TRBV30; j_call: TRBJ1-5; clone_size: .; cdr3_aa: CAWSVRFRAGGLSNQPQHF; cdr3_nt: TGTGCCTGGAGTGTACGTTTTCGGGCAGGGGGCTTGAGCAATCAGCCCCAGCATTTT
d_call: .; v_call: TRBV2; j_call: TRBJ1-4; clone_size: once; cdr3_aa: CASSSQDREPNEKLFF; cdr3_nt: TGTGCCAGCAGTTCCCAGGACAGAGAACCTAATGAAAAACTGTTTTTT
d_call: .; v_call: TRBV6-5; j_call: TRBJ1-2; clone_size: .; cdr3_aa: CASSRRGGGYTF; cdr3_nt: TGTGCCAGCAGTCGCAGGGGAGGTGGCTACACCTTC
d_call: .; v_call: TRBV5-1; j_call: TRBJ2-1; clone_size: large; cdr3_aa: CASSKQGSSYNEQFF; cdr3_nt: TGCGCCAGCAGCAAACAGGGTAGCTCCTACAATGAGCAGTTCTTC
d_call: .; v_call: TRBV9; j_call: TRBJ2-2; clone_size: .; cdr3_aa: CASSVDLSIPGELFF; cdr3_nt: TGTGCCAGCAGCGTAGATCTTAGTATCCCCGGGGAGCTGTTTTTT
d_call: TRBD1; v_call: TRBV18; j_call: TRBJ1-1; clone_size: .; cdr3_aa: CASSTGGGTEAFF; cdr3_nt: TGTGCCAGCTCAACAGGGGGAGGTACTGAAGCTTTCTTT
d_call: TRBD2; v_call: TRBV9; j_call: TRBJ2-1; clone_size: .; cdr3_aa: CASSVGLAGNSYNEQFF; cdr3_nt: TGTGCCAGCAGCGTAGGACTAGCGGGGAACTCCTACAATGAGCAGTTCTTC